The following is a TCR beta chain sequence with its context. This sample is part of a study of blood T cell repertoires in COVID-19. Study overall: Sources were T cells, B-cell-depleted T cells, or PBMCs; the material itself was cDNA or gDNA.

The CDR3 runs 16 residues. Germline V CDR1 and CDR2: MDHEN, SYDVKM. The trim removed 2 bases at V and 6 bases at J, leaving 4 bases unmatched. Generated by immunoSEQ multiplex PCR, the TCRdb table keeps only in-frame clones and is missing some. This table holds approximately 250,000 clones, under 85% found once. This sequence was found in a human donor in a cohort sampled during active COVID-19. The J gene is TRBJ2-1, the V gene TRBV28; 13 nucleotides line up with TRBD2. The sequencing input was peripheral blood. In DNA, the CDR3 is TGTGCCAGCAGTTTAGGTACTAGCGGGAGGGCCAATGAGCAGTTCTTC. It codes for CASSLGTSGRANEQFF.